This T cell receptor (beta chain) was captured by sequencing in a study of CD8 T cells in Susac syndrome. It was with random hexamers that 0.5 to 1 ug RNA was reverse transcribed. One entry per CDR3 protein results from TCRdb running MiXCR on the immunoSEQ multiplex PCR reads. The profile shows about 120,000 distinct CDR3 sequences, 94% of them singletons. V shed 4 bases and J 6 bases; nucleotides not matched to a gene: 6. The germline V gene encodes CDR1 SGHRS and CDR2 YFSETQ. The CDR3 consists of 14 residues. The specimen sequenced was CD4+ T cells from PBMCs. This TCR was recovered from a human donor in good health. This sequence joins TRBV5-1 and TRBJ2-2; 7 bases agree with TRBD2. CDR3 residues: CASSQRDSAGELFF. In DNA, the CDR3 is TGCGCCAGCAGCCAGCGGGATTCCGCCGGGGAGCTGTTTTTT.